These 30 T cell receptor beta chains share one sample of origin, sequenced in a study of blood T cell repertoires in COVID-19. Using immunoSEQ multiplex PCR, the repertoire was profiled, and TCRdb retains in-frame clones only, with some absent. The profile shows roughly 150,000 clones, around 83% of them singletons. The sequencing sample was made of peripheral blood. Receptor source: a woman between 50 and 59 years old with acute or convalescent COVID-19.

This sequence joins TRBV15 and TRBJ2-7; 7 nucleotides match TRBD1. Germline assignment: CDR1 LNHNV and CDR2 YYDKDF (reference sequence). This CDR3 is 13 amino acids long. J lost 2 bases, V lost 8 bases, and 6 bases had no gene match. CDR3 in amino acids: CATGQGVTYEQYF. CDR3 sequence (DNA): TGTGCCACCGGCCAGGGGGTGACCTACGAGCAGTACTTC.

The V and J genes are TRBV4-1 and TRBJ2-5; D perhaps matches TRBD1 (6 bases). The CDR3 is 14 amino acids. V was trimmed by 4 bases and J by 4 bases, leaving 13 bases between them. The germline gives CDR1 MGHRA, CDR2 YSYEKL. CDR3 in DNA: TGCGCCAGCAGCCTATACAGGGTCCGAGAGACCCAGTACTTC. Its protein product is CASSLYRVRETQYF.

The chain couples TRBV4-2 to TRBJ2-2; 13 nucleotides agree with TRBD2. The CDR3 length is 17 residues. Germline lookup yields CDR1 LGHNA and CDR2 YNFKEQ. V was clipped by 1 base and J by 5 bases; unmatched bases: 4. The CDR3 bases are TGTGCCAGCAGCCAAGCTACTAGCGGGAGGGATACCGGGGAGCTGTTTTTT. Translated, it gives CASSQATSGRDTGELFF.

Only one count was recorded for this clone. V usage is TRBV28 and J usage is TRBJ1-5; the match to TRBD1 covers 7 bases. This CDR3 has 14 amino acids. Germline V CDR1 and CDR2: MDHEN, SYDVKM. J lost 0 bases, V lost 8 bases, and 4 bases had no gene match. CDR3 amino acids: CASGQGGSNQPQHF. The DNA for the CDR3 is TGTGCCAGCGGTCAGGGGGGTAGCAATCAGCCCCAGCATTTT.

The chain carries TRBV4-2 and TRBJ1-4; weak D call: TRBD1 (6 bases). Trimming cost V 3 bases and J 8 bases, with 13 bases left between them. This CDR3 has 14 residues. Germline values: CDR1 LGHNA, CDR2 YNFKEQ. The CDR3, as DNA: TGTGCCAGCAGCCAGGGCAGGGGAAGCGAAAAACTGTTTTTT. Translated: CASSQGRGSEKLFF.

The rearrangement uses TRBV28 and TRBJ1-5, with TRBD1 identical over 8 bases. The J segment lost 5 bases and the V segment lost 10 bases, leaving 10 bases of the junction unmatched. The CDR3 loop spans 14 amino acids. The germline V gene has CDR1 MDHEN and CDR2 SYDVKM. The CDR3 protein is CATRGTGVHQPQHF. The DNA for the CDR3 is TGTGCCACCCGGGGGACAGGTGTGCATCAGCCCCAGCATTTT.

The gene calls are TRBV6-5 and TRBJ1-6; D remains ambiguous. The CDR3 covers 14 residues. Trimming stripped 6 bases from V and 8 bases from J, with 14 bases between. Germline V gene sequence: CDR1 MNHEY, CDR2 SVGAGI. In DNA form, the CDR3 reads TGTGCCAGCAGACCTGGGCTTGGCGATTCACCCCTCCACTTT. Translating it yields CASRPGLGDSPLHF.

The chain combines TRBV4-2 with TRBJ1-1, with unresolved D. The CDR3 spans 16 residues. Trimming pared 1 base from V and 0 bases from J, leaving 12 bases between. Germline assignment: CDR1 LGHNA and CDR2 YNFKEQ. The CDR3 coding sequence is TGTGCCAGCAGCCAAGGGGAGGGCCACATGAACACTGAAGCTTTCTTT. Translating gives CASSQGEGHMNTEAFF.

The gene calls are TRBV6-1 and TRBJ1-5; D is perhaps TRBD1 (5 bases). Trimming shortened V by 0 bases and J by 0 bases, and 12 bases separated the two germline ends. Germline CDR1 is MNHNS and CDR2 is SASEGT. The CDR3 has 17 amino acids. CDR3 bases: TGTGCCAGCAGTGAAGCGATTAAGGGGAATAGCAATCAGCCCCAGCATTTT. Amino acids: CASSEAIKGNSNQPQHF.

This chain joins TRBV19 and TRBJ1-2, with 8 bases aligning to TRBD1. The CDR3 contains 16 residues. V dropped 1 base and J dropped 2; count of bases not matched to a gene: 6. Germline V lookup: CDR1 LNHDA, CDR2 SQIVND (reference sequence). DNA for the CDR3: TGTGCCAGTAGTATAGCCGGACAGGGCCTAAACTATGGCTACACCTTC. As protein: CASSIAGQGLNYGYTF.

This CDR3 is CASGTVKETQYF. In DNA, the CDR3 is TGCGCCAGCGGGACAGTAAAAGAGACCCAGTACTTC. The chain uses TRBV5-1 and TRBJ2-5; 7 bases align to TRBD1. CDR3 length: 12 amino acids. The germline gives CDR1 SGHRS, CDR2 YFSETQ. The J segment lost 3 bases and the V segment lost 7 bases, leaving 3 bases of the junction unmatched.

Details on this clone: Relative to the germline gene, one junction end is altered; a read error may explain this. The chain uses TRBV4-3 and TRBJ2-5; 7 nucleotides align to TRBD2. The CDR3 totals 15 residues. Germline V gene lookup returns CDR1 LGHNA and CDR2 YSLEER. The CDR3 coding sequence is TGCGCCAGCAGCGGGGGGGTAGGGTACCAGGAGACCCAGTACTTC. It yields the protein CASSGGVGYQETQYF.

The chain has TRBV24-1 and TRBJ1-6; TRBD1 matches 8 bases. The CDR3 sequence is 16 residues long. The germline gives CDR1 KGHDR, CDR2 SFDVKD. J was trimmed by 10 bases and V by 0 bases; bases with no gene match: 7. The CDR3 protein is CATSDLKDRAGSPLHF. The DNA for the CDR3 is TGTGCCACCAGTGATTTGAAGGACAGGGCAGGATCACCCCTCCACTTT.

The V call is TRBV6-5, the J call TRBJ2-6; 7 nucleotides align to TRBD1. The V and J ends lost 5 bases and 16 bases, in that order; junction bases with no gene match: 5. Germline lookup yields CDR1 MNHEY and CDR2 SVGAGI. There are 11 residues in the CDR3. Written as DNA, the CDR3 is TGTGCCAGCAGTAGGACAGGCCTACTGACTTTC. Translating it yields CASSRTGLLTF.

This clone was recorded only once. The chain recombines TRBV28 with TRBJ1-6, with D possibly matching TRBD1 (6 bases). CDR1 and CDR2 from the germline V gene are MDHEN and SYDVKM. The CDR3 spans 14 residues. V lost 8 bases to trimming and J lost 9 bases, with 17 bases between them. As DNA, the CDR3 is TGTGCCAGCTATACCCAGGGGCATAGTTCACCCCTCCACTTT. Amino acid sequence: CASYTQGHSSPLHF.

In DNA form, the CDR3 reads TGTGCCAGCAGCCGCGTTGCATCGGCGGAGGGCTACACCTTC. Its translation: CASSRVASAEGYTF. This chain links TRBV6-5 with TRBJ1-2; D remains ambiguous. Deletions cut 6 bases from V and 8 bases from J, with 19 bases between. The CDR3 loop spans 14 amino acids. The V gene's germline CDR1 is MNHEY and CDR2 SVGAGI.

The chain employs TRBV2 and TRBJ1-4, with D unclear. The CDR3 loop spans 15 amino acids. The germline V gene encodes CDR1 SNHLY and CDR2 FYNNEI. V lost 3 bases, J lost 5 bases, and 13 bases lay in between. This CDR3 is CASSDYRNLNEKLFF. The CDR3 nucleotides read TGTGCCAGCAGTGATTACAGAAATTTGAATGAAAAACTGTTTTTT.

This clone was counted between two and nine times. The CDR3 coding sequence is TGCGCCAGCAGCTTGCATATTTCTGGGACAGGGGTCTACGAGCAGTACTTC. It specifies CASSLHISGTGVYEQYF. V is TRBV5-1 and J is TRBJ2-7; 10 nucleotides match TRBD1. V was clipped by 1 base and J by 3 bases; unmatched bases: 10. Germline V lookup: CDR1 SGHRS, CDR2 YFSETQ. CDR3 length equals 17 residues.

The chain couples TRBV5-4 to TRBJ1-1; D uncertain. The germline V gene has CDR1 SGHNT and CDR2 YYREEE (reference sequence). The CDR3 loop spans 14 amino acids. The V and J ends lost 2 bases and 4 bases respectively, with 12 bases between them. The CDR3: CASSFLQDSTEAFF. Here the CDR3 DNA reads TGTGCCAGCAGCTTCCTTCAGGATAGCACTGAAGCTTTCTTT.

The chain employs TRBV2 and TRBJ2-7, with TRBD1 matching 8 bases. Germline-derived CDR1 and CDR2 are SNHLY and FYNNEI. The CDR3 has 15 amino acids. The V segment lost 8 bases and the J segment 0 bases; nucleotides outside the gene matches: 9. CDR3 in DNA: TGTGCCAGCCTACTGACAGGGGTAAGCTCCTACGAGCAGTACTTC. This sequence encodes CASLLTGVSSYEQYF.

V and J are TRBV3-1 (or the pseudogene TRBV3-2) and TRBJ2-1; D might be TRBD1 (5 bases). Between the trimmed V and J ends, which lost 0 bases and 4 bases, there was a span of 19 bases. In germline, CDR1 is LGHDT, CDR2 YNNKEL (reference sequence). The CDR3 spans 18 residues. Written as DNA, the CDR3 is TGTGCCAGCAGCCAAGATTGTCCTCAGGGTAGGTCGTACAATGAGCAGTTCTTC. This sequence encodes CASSQDCPQGRSYNEQFF.

The chain has TRBV6-5 and TRBJ2-5; D possibly corresponds to TRBD2 (6 bases). V lost 6 bases and J 1 base, leaving 9 bases between the germline ends. The germline V gene encodes CDR1 MNHEY and CDR2 SVGAGI. CDR3 length: 13 amino acids. CDR3 sequence: CASRRRAQETQYF. The CDR3 nucleotides read TGTGCCAGCAGAAGGAGGGCCCAAGAGACCCAGTACTTC.

The rearrangement uses TRBV21-1 and TRBJ1-4. TRBV21-1 represents a pseudogene. The CDR3 loop spans 19 amino acids. This chain's CDR3 is CASSALPGNLNLANEKLFF. CDR3 DNA: TGTGCCAGCAGCGCCCTGCCGGGGAACCTCAACTTGGCTAATGAAAAACTGTTTTTT.

As regards this clone: Other DNA sequences in the same sample also yield this CDR3. The rearrangement uses TRBV9 and TRBJ2-3; 11 positions agree with TRBD2. The germline gives CDR1 SGDLS, CDR2 YYNGEE. J was trimmed by 3 bases and V by 0 bases; bases with no gene match: 0. The CDR3 consists of 15 residues. Written as DNA, the CDR3 is TGTGCCAGCAGCGTAGGGACTAGCGGGACAGATACGCAGTATTTT. This translates into CASSVGTSGTDTQYF.

V and J are TRBV18 and TRBJ2-7; D possibly corresponds to TRBD2 (5 bases). CDR1 is KGHSH, CDR2 LQKENI, per germline. The CDR3 contains 14 residues. With 6 bases removed from V and 5 bases from J, the gap between germline ends came to 17 bases. The CDR3 reads CASSLLANVNEQYF. The CDR3 coding sequence is TGTGCCAGCTCTCTCCTAGCAAATGTAAACGAGCAGTACTTC.

Worth noting for this clone: Other nucleotide sequences from this sample produce the same CDR3. V usage is TRBV7-9 and J usage is TRBJ1-5; D is possibly TRBD1 (5 bases). The germline CDR1 and CDR2 sequences are SEHNR and FQNEAQ (reference sequence). Trimming shortened V by 3 bases and J by 4 bases, and 7 bases separated the two germline ends. CDR3 length: 13 residues. The DNA for the CDR3 is TGTGCCAGCAGCTTGCAGGGAAATCAGCCCCAGCATTTT. As protein: CASSLQGNQPQHF.

V gene TRBV9 combines with J gene TRBJ2-5, with TRBD2 matching over 14 bases. Germline V lookup: CDR1 SGDLS, CDR2 YYNGEE. V was clipped by 3 bases and J by 5 bases; unmatched bases: 3. The CDR3 spans 15 residues. Here the CDR3 reads CASSGLAGGAETQYF. The DNA of the CDR3 is TGTGCCAGCAGCGGACTAGCGGGGGGGGCGGAGACCCAGTACTTC.

The V gene is TRBV4-3, the J gene TRBJ2-2; D may be TRBD1 (6 bases). The CDR3 totals 14 residues. CDR1 LGHNA and CDR2 YSLEER come from the germline V gene. V gave up 4 bases and J gave up 1 base, with 7 bases separating them. The CDR3 DNA reads TGCGCCAGCAGCCTGACAGGGAACACCGGGGAGCTGTTTTTT. Amino acid sequence: CASSLTGNTGELFF.

The gene calls are TRBV5-1 and TRBJ2-5; D is undetermined. The CDR3 runs to 13 residues. Per germline, CDR1 SGHRS and CDR2 YFSETQ. Trimming took off 7 bases at V and 1 base at J, with 11 bases between the two ends. CDR3 nucleotides: TGCGCCAGCTCTGCGGCTCCCCAAGAGACCCAGTACTTC. The encoded protein is CASSAAPQETQYF.

Written as DNA, the CDR3 is TGTGCCAGTAGTATCGGAGGGTACGGAAACACCATATATTTT. It translates to CASSIGGYGNTIYF. The gene calls are TRBV19 and TRBJ1-3; D unresolved. The V gene's germline CDR1 is LNHDA and CDR2 SQIVND (reference sequence). V was clipped by 3 bases and J by 4 bases, with 10 bases between them. The CDR3 spans 14 residues.